The 23 T cell receptor beta chains reported below all come from one sample, sequenced in a study of CD8+ T cells in alopecia areata. Treatment of the sample: oral pan-JAK inhibitor, 5-10 mg twice daily. Following RNA extraction, reverse transcription yielded cDNA that acted as the sequencing template. Produced via immunoSEQ multiplex PCR; TCRdb's table is partial and in-frame only. The sample has about 190,000 clones, 64% seen once. The sample was CD4+ T cells sorted from blood, taken at week 4, from a patient treated with tofacitinib. Receptors were obtained from a human donor with alopecia areata.

This clone was detected only once. This chain uses TRBV25-1 with TRBJ1-6; perhaps TRBD1 as D (5 bases). The V gene lost 6 bases and the J gene lost 1 base, with 7 bases spanning the gap. The V gene's germline CDR1 is MGHDK and CDR2 SYGVNS. The CDR3 covers 14 residues. The DNA for the CDR3 is TGTGCCAGCAGCGGGGGTTCCTATAATTCACCCCTCCACTTT. This codes for CASSGGSYNSPLHF.

The rearrangement links TRBV7-9 to TRBJ1-6, with a possible D match to TRBD1 (5 bases). Per the germline V gene, CDR1 is SEHNR and CDR2 is FQNEAQ (reference sequence). This CDR3 is built from 15 residues. The ends were cut back, 1 base at V and 5 bases at J, with 9 bases in the middle. The CDR3 nucleotides are TGTGCCAGCAGCTTAGACCAGGGACATAATTCACCCCTCCACTTT. Amino acids: CASSLDQGHNSPLHF.

The rearrangement links TRBV7-2 to TRBJ2-7, with unresolved D. CDR3 size: 14 residues. Germline V gene lookup returns CDR1 SGHTA and CDR2 FQGNSA. V shed 1 base and J shed 3 bases, with 10 bases lying between them. The CDR3 nucleotides are TGTGCCAGCAGCTTAGAAAGGGATCACTACGAGCAGTACTTC. Translating it yields CASSLERDHYEQYF.

This clone was seen more than once but under ten times. The V call is TRBV30, the J call TRBJ2-7; D ambiguous. The CDR3 length is 14 residues. Germline V gives CDR1 GTSNPN, CDR2 SVGIG (reference sequence). Trimming removed 3 bases from V and 2 bases from J, with 14 bases in between. CDR3 sequence: CAWRMPGQPYEQYF. CDR3 nucleotide sequence: TGTGCCTGGAGGATGCCGGGCCAACCCTACGAGCAGTACTTC.

The chain couples TRBV7-8 to TRBJ2-7, with 12 bases lining up with TRBD1. The trim removed 5 bases at V and 7 bases at J, leaving 9 bases unmatched. CDR3 length: 15 amino acids. CDR1 and CDR2 from the germline V gene are SGHVS and FQNEAQ. The chain's CDR3 is CASSPRDRGREEQYF. The CDR3 DNA follows: TGTGCCAGCAGCCCACGGGACAGGGGGCGGGAGGAGCAGTACTTC.

The V gene is TRBV6-1, the J gene TRBJ2-5; TRBD2 aligns across 11 bases. Germline V lookup: CDR1 MNHNS, CDR2 SASEGT. Trimming took 4 bases from V and 4 from J; bases not matched to a gene: 11. The CDR3 is 17 amino acids. CDR3 DNA: TGTGCCAGCAGTGCCTATTTAGCGGGGGGGCGAGGAGAGACCCAGTACTTC. This codes for CASSAYLAGGRGETQYF.

V is TRBV30 and J is TRBJ1-4; 7 nucleotides match TRBD1. Trimming at V came to 5 bases and at J to 8 bases, leaving 8 bases not matched to a gene. Per the germline V gene, CDR1 is GTSNPN and CDR2 is SVGIG (reference sequence). The CDR3 sequence is 13 residues long. The CDR3 nucleotides are TGTGCCTGGTCGGGACAACAGGGGGAAAAACTGTTTTTT. This translates into CAWSGQQGEKLFF.

This clone has just a few counts. The chain employs TRBV7-9 and TRBJ2-3, with TRBD2 identical over 8 bases. Germline trimming cut 0 bases from V and 2 bases from J; bases unmatched to any gene: 4. The CDR3 has 16 amino acids. Germline lookup yields CDR1 SEHNR and CDR2 FQNEAQ (reference sequence). The DNA for the CDR3 is TGTGCCAGCAGCTTAGCTAGCGGGGCCTTCACAGATACGCAGTATTTT. Protein: CASSLASGAFTDTQYF.

This chain links TRBV29-1 with TRBJ2-5, with D perhaps being TRBD1 or TRBD2 (5 bases each). Germline CDR1 is SQVTM and CDR2 is ANQGSEA. Between the trimmed V and J ends, which lost 6 bases and 5 bases, there was a span of 28 bases. The CDR3 runs to 17 residues. CDR3 nucleotide sequence: TGCAGCGTGGCGAGTTGGTTCCGGGCAGATTGGGGGGAGACCCAGTACTTC. It specifies CSVASWFRADWGETQYF.

This clone was observed once. The chain employs TRBV9 and TRBJ2-1, with 7 bases that match TRBD1. In germline, CDR1 is SGDLS, CDR2 YYNGEE. J gave up 6 bases and V 0 bases, and 3 bases lay outside the gene matches. The CDR3 contains 14 residues. The CDR3 DNA sequence: TGTGCCAGCAGCGTAGTACAGGGGATCAATGAGCAGTTCTTC. This sequence encodes CASSVVQGINEQFF.

The chain has TRBV2 and TRBJ2-1, with 9 nucleotides matching TRBD2. The germline V gene encodes CDR1 SNHLY and CDR2 FYNNEI. Trimming removed 6 bases from V and 6 bases from J; junction bases left unmatched: 9. The CDR3 is 15 residues long. The CDR3 loop reads CASSQSSSGVNEQFF. Here the CDR3 DNA reads TGTGCCAGCAGCCAATCGTCTAGCGGGGTCAATGAGCAGTTCTTC.

The chain combines TRBV6-1 with TRBJ2-3, with D unresolved. The CDR3 is 12 amino acids. CDR1 is MNHNS, CDR2 SASEGT, per germline. The V end was cut by 8 bases, the J end by 1 base, with 7 bases between. CDR3 in amino acids: CASVWGTDTQYF. In DNA form, the CDR3 reads TGTGCCAGCGTTTGGGGCACAGATACGCAGTATTTT.

The genes are TRBV18 and TRBJ2-7, with D maybe TRBD2 (6 bases). Trimming removed 6 bases at V and 0 bases at J, with 15 bases between. In germline, CDR1 is KGHSH, CDR2 LQKENI. CDR3 length: 15 residues. CDR3 sequence: CASSRGGDFSYEQYF. In DNA form, the CDR3 reads TGTGCCAGCTCCCGGGGCGGGGACTTCTCCTACGAGCAGTACTTC.

This clone was counted a single time. V and J are TRBV7-9 and TRBJ2-7; unclear D gene. Trimming stripped 3 bases from V and 6 bases from J, with 9 bases between. Germline CDR1 reads SEHNR; CDR2 reads FQNEAQ (reference sequence). This CDR3 has 12 amino acids. CDR3 bases: TGTGCCAGCAGCTTGTGGATGGGCGAGCAGTACTTC. As protein: CASSLWMGEQYF.

In nucleotides, the CDR3 is TGTGCCAGCAGAGATATACGAGGCTATGGCTACACCTTC. Translating gives CASRDIRGYGYTF. The chain has TRBV27 and TRBJ1-2; no firm D call. Germline CDR1 MNHEY, CDR2 SMNVEV (reference sequence). V lost 6 bases to trimming and J lost 4 bases, with 12 bases between them. The length of the CDR3 is 13 residues.

The chain uses TRBV29-1 and TRBJ2-7; TRBD1 might be the D (5 bases). V lost 6 bases and J 4 bases, leaving 16 bases between the germline ends. Germline V lookup: CDR1 SQVTM, CDR2 ANQGSEA. This CDR3 is 13 amino acids long. Written as DNA, the CDR3 is TGCAGCGTCGAAAGGAACCAGGGTTACGAGCAGTACTTC. Translating it yields CSVERNQGYEQYF.

The rearrangement uses TRBV2 and TRBJ1-6; perhaps TRBD1 as D (5 bases). Germline loops: CDR1 SNHLY, CDR2 FYNNEI. The CDR3 sequence is 18 residues long. Trimming left V 0 bases short and J 0 bases short, with 12 bases between. The DNA of the CDR3 is TGTGCCAGCAGTGAAGCGCTTCAGGGAAGCTCCTATAATTCACCCCTCCACTTT. Protein sequence: CASSEALQGSSYNSPLHF. Supplemented by reference TRBV2 and TRBJ1-6, the full variable domain reads EPEVTQTPSHQVTQMGQEVILRCVPISNHLYFYWYRQILGQKVEFLVSFYNNEISEKSEIFDDQFSVERPDGSNFTLKIRSTKLEDSAMYFCASSEALQGSSYNSPLHFGNGTRLTVT.

Points on this clone: Germline is not matched at one junction end, which may reflect a read error. This chain joins TRBV25-1 and TRBJ2-6, with TRBD2 as a possible D gene (6 bases). Per the germline V gene, CDR1 is MGHDK and CDR2 is SYGVNS. This CDR3 spans 12 amino acids. This chain's CDR3 is CASSEGAGKVSF. The CDR3 DNA follows: TGTGCCAGCAGTGAAGGGGCGGGAAAGGTGTCTTTC. Complete variable domain (other parts from reference TRBV25-1 and TRBJ2-6): EADIYQTPRYLVIGTGKKITLECSQTMGHDKMYWYQQDPGMELHLIHYSYGVNSTEKGDLSSESTVSRIRTEHFPLTLESARPSHTSQYLCASSEGAGKVSFGAGSRLTVL.

The rearrangement uses TRBV15 and TRBJ1-2; perhaps TRBD1 as D (5 bases). This CDR3 has 14 amino acids. The germline V and J ends were trimmed by 5 bases and 5 bases, with 15 bases remaining between them. CDR1 is LNHNV, CDR2 YYDKDF, per germline (reference sequence). The chain's CDR3 is CATSGPTEAYGYTF. CDR3 bases: TGTGCCACCAGCGGCCCGACAGAGGCGTATGGCTACACCTTC.

A note on this clone: This same CDR3 is encoded by further DNA sequences in the sample. The rearrangement links TRBV30 to TRBJ1-1, with D unclear. The CDR3 runs 13 residues. Germline CDR1 is GTSNPN and CDR2 is SVGIG (reference sequence). V was clipped by 0 bases and J by 1 base, with 6 bases between them. Written as DNA, the CDR3 is TGTGCCTGGAGTGTGGGAGCGAACACTGAAGCTTTCTTT. Amino acids: CAWSVGANTEAFF.

The rearrangement links TRBV29-1 to TRBJ1-4, with no clear D. The CDR3 consists of 11 residues. The V end was cut by 7 bases, the J end by 10 bases, with 13 bases between. From germline, CDR1 is SQVTM and CDR2 ANQGSEA. In DNA form, the CDR3 reads TGCAGCGGGTACTACACCGGAAAACTGTTTTTT. Its protein is CSGYYTGKLFF. Filled out from reference TRBV29-1 and TRBJ1-4, the complete variable domain reads SAVISQKPSRDICQRGTSLTIQCQVDSQVTMMFWYRQQPGQSLTLIATANQGSEATYESGFVIDKFPISRPNLTFSTLTVSNMSPEDSSIYLCSGYYTGKLFFGSGTQLSVL.

V usage is TRBV2 and J usage is TRBJ2-7; 11 bases map to TRBD2. Unmatched junction bases numbered 10, after V lost 6 bases and J lost 6 bases. The CDR3 loop spans 15 amino acids. Germline lookup yields CDR1 SNHLY and CDR2 FYNNEI. The DNA for the CDR3 is TGTGCCAGCAGGACTATAGCGGGGGGGCCGTCCGAGCAGTACTTC. This translates into CASRTIAGGPSEQYF.

The gene calls are TRBV25-1 and TRBJ1-6, with a possible D match to TRBD1 (6 bases). Germline lookup yields CDR1 MGHDK and CDR2 SYGVNS. CDR3 size: 15 residues. The V gene lost 2 bases and the J gene lost 6 bases, with 11 bases spanning the gap. The DNA of the CDR3 is TGTGCCAGCAGTGAACTTACAGGGTCTAATTCACCCCTCCACTTT. It yields the protein CASSELTGSNSPLHF.